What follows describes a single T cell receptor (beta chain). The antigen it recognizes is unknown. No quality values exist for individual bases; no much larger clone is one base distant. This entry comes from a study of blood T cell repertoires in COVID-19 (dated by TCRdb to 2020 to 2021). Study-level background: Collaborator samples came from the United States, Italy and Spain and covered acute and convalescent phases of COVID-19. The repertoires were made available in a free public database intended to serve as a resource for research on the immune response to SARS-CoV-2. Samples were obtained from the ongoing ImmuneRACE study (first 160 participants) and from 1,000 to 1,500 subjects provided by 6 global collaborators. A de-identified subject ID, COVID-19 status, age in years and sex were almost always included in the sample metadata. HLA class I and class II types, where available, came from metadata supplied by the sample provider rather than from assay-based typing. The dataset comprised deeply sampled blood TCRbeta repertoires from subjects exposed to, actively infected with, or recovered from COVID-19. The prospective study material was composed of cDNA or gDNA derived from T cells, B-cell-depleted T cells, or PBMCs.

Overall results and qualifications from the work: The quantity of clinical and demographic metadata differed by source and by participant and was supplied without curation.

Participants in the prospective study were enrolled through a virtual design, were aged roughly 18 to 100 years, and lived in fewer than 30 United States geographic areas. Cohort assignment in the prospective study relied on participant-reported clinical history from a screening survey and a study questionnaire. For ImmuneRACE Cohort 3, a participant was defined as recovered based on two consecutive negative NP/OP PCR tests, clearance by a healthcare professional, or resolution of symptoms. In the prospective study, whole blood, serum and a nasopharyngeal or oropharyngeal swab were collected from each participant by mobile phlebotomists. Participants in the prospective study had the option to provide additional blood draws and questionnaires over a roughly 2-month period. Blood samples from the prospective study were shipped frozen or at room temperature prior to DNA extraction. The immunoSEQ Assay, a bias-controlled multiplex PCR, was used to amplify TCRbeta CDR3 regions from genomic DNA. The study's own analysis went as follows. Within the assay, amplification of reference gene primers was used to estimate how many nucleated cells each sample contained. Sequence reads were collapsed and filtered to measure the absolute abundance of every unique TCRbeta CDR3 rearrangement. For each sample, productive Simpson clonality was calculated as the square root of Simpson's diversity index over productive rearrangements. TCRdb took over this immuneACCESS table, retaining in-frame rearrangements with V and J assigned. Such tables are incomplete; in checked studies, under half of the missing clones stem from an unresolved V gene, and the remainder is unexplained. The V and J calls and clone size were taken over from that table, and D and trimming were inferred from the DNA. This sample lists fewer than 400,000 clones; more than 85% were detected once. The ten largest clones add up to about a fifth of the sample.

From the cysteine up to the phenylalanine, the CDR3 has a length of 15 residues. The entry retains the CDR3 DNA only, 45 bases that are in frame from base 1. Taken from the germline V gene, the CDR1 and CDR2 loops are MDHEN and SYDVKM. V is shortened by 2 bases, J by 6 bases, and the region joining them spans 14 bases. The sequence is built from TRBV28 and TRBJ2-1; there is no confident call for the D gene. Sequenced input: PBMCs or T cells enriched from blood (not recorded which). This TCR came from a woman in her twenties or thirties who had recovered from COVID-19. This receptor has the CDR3 CASSLGQPTPNEQFF. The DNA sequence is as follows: TGTGCCAGCAGTTTAGGGCAGCCCACCCCCAATGAGCAGTTCTTC.